This T cell receptor beta chain was captured by sequencing in a study of CD8 T cells in Susac syndrome. cDNA came from around 0.5 to 1 ug RNA primed by random hexamers. Via MiXCR, TCRdb re-called the immunoSEQ multiplex PCR reads, giving one row per CDR3 protein. The data contain 130,000 to 150,000 distinct CDR3 sequences, 94% of them singletons. Sequencing of TCR beta was performed on blood CD8+ T cells and on blood CD4+ T cells. This TCR was recovered from a human donor in good health. The sequencing sample was made of CD8+ T cells from PBMCs.

Here the CDR3 DNA reads TGTGCCATTAGCGGGAGGGACTCCTACGAGCAGTACTTC. It specifies CAISGRDSYEQYF. The chain joins TRBV2 to TRBJ2-7, with 11 bases aligning to TRBD2. The CDR3 loop spans 13 amino acids. Germline-derived CDR1 and CDR2 are SNHLY and FYNNEI. J gave up 0 bases and V 10 bases, and 2 bases lay outside the gene matches.